The source of this TCR beta chain is a study of shared clonotypes between healthy human individuals. Study-level background: CD8 memory received one plate per donor, CD8 naive two, CD4 memory three and CD4 naive three.

The germline CDR1 and CDR2 sequences are SGHTA and FQGNSA. Trimming removed 5 bases from V and 0 bases from J, with 13 bases in between. CDR3 length: 15 amino acids. The repertoire was sequenced with immunoSEQ multiplex PCR; TCRdb's copy has only in-frame clones and lacks some. The data show 1.6 million or so clones, with approximately 98.5% seen just once and roughly 0.36% held by the top ten. Specimen: naive CD4+ T cells sorted from blood. Subset given: CD45RA+ positively selected. This chain connects TRBV7-2 to TRBJ2-5; D may be TRBD1 (5 bases). The sequence was obtained from a man aged 25 to 40 in good health. CDR3 amino acids: CASSLGQGNQETQYF. The CDR3 DNA is TGTGCCAGCAGCCTCGGTCAGGGCAACCAAGAGACCCAGTACTTC.